The clone carrying this T cell receptor (beta chain) was picked up many times. No antigen is known for it. This sample is part of a study of naive and memory T cell subsets. Study-wide points: There was no ground truth to check naive and memory subset results. TCR abundance followed a power law differing between naive and memory subsets. Diversity fell and Gini index rose from naive through CM, EM, EMRA.

Cells stained for CD3, CD4, CD8, CD45RA, CD27 and viability were sorted into four CD45RA/CD27 subsets. The beta constant-region primer was an equimolar mix of two oligonucleotides covering TRBC1 and TRBC2. Using its own MiXCR run on the UMI-ligation and nested PCR reads, TCRdb lists one record per CDR3 protein. In the table there are about 85,000 distinct CDR3 sequences, roughly 13% of which are singletons. The TCR was taken from a human donor in good health. Sequencing was carried out using central memory CD4+ T cells from blood.

The CDR3 sequence: CATSDPVSGANVLTF. In nucleotides, the CDR3 is TGTGCCACCAGTGACCCAGTCTCTGGGGCCAACGTCCTGACTTTC. The gene calls are TRBV24-1 and TRBJ2-6; D not resolved. The CDR3 runs to 15 residues. V lost 4 bases to trimming and J lost 0 bases, with 6 bases between them. In germline, CDR1 is KGHDR, CDR2 SFDVKD.